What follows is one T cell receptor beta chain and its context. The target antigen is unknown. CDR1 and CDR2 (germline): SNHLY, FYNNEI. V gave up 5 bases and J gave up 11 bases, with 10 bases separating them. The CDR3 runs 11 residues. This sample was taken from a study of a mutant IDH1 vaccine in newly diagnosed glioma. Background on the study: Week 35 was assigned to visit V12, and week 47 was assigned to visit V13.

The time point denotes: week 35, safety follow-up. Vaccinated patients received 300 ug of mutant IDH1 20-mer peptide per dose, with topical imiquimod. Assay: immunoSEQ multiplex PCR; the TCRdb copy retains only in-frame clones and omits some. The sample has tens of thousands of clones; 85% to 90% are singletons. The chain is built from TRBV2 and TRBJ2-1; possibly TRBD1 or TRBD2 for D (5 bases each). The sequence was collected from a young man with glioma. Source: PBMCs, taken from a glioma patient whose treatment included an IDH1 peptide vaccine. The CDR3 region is CASSFGAQQFF. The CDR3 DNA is TGTGCCAGCAGTTTCGGGGCTCAGCAGTTCTTC. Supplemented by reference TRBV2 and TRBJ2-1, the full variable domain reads EPEVTQTPSHQVTQMGQEVILRCVPISNHLYFYWYRQILGQKVEFLVSFYNNEISEKSEIFDDQFSVERPDGSNFTLKIRSTKLEDSAMYFCASSFGAQQFFGPGTRLTVL.